This T cell receptor (beta chain) emerged from a study of blood T cell repertoires in COVID-19. Sequencing used immunoSEQ multiplex PCR; TCRdb keeps in-frame clones, though not all of them. This table has roughly 55,000 clones, roughly 84% appearing once. Germline CDR1 and CDR2: SGHRS and YFSETQ. Trimming removed 0 bases at V and 6 bases at J, with 4 bases between. This CDR3 has 11 residues. The chain has TRBV5-1 and TRBJ2-7; D unresolved. The material sequenced was peripheral blood. The TCR originated in a man aged 50 to 60 with active COVID-19. CDR3 in amino acids: CASSLAVEQYF. CDR3 nucleotides: TGCGCCAGCAGCTTGGCCGTCGAGCAGTACTTC.